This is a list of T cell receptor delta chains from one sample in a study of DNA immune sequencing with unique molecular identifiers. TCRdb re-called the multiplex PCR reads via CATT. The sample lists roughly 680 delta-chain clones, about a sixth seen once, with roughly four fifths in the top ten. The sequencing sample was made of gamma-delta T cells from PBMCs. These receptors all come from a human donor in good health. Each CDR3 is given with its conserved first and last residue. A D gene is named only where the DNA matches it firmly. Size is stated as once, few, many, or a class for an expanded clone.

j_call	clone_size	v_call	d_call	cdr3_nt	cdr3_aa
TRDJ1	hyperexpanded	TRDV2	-	TGTGCCTGTGACACTGTAGAGGTCAGGCGGGAACTCATCTTT	CACDTVEVRRELIF